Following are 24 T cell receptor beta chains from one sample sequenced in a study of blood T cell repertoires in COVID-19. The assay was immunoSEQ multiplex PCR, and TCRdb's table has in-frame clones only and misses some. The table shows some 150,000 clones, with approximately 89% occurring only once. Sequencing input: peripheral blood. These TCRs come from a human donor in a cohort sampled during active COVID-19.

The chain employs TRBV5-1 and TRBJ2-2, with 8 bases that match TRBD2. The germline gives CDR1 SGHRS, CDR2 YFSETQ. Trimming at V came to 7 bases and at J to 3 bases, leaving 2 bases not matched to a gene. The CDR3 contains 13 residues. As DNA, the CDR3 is TGCGCCAGCCTTAGCGGGGACACCGGGGAGCTGTTTTTT. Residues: CASLSGDTGELFF. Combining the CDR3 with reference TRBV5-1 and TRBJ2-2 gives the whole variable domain KAGVTQTPRYLIKTRGQQVTLSCSPISGHRSVSWYQQTPGQGLQFLFEYFSETQRNKGNFPGRFSGRQFSNSRSEMNVSTLELGDSALYLCASLSGDTGELFFGEGSRLTVL.

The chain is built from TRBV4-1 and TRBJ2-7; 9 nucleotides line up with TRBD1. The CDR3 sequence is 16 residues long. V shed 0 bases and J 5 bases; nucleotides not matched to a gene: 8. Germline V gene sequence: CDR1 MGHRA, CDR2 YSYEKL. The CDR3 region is CASSQDGTGFLDEQYF. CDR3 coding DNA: TGCGCCAGCAGCCAAGATGGGACAGGGTTTCTGGACGAGCAGTACTTC.

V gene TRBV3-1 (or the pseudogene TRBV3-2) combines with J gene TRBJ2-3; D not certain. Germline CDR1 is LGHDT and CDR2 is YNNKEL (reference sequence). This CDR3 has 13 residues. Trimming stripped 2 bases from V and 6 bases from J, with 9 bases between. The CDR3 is CASSQPISDTQYF. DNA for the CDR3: TGTGCCAGCAGCCAACCTATCTCGGATACGCAGTATTTT.

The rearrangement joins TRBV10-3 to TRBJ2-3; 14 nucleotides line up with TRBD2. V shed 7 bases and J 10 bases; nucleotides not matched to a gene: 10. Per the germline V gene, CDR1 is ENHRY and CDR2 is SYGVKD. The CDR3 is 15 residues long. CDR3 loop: CAITPGLAGAVAQYF. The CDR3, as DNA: TGTGCCATCACCCCGGGACTAGCGGGGGCCGTCGCGCAGTATTTT.

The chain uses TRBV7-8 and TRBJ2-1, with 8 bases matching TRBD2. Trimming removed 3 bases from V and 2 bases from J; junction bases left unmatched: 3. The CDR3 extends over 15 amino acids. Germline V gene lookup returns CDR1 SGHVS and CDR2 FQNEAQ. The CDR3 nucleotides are TGTGCCAGCAGCTTTGGACTAGCCACCTACAATGAGCAGTTCTTC. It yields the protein CASSFGLATYNEQFF.

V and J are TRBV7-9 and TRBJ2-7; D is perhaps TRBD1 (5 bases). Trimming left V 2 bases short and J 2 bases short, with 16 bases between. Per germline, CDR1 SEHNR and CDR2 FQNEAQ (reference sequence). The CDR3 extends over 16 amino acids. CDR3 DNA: TGTGCCAGCAGCTTACTTATAGGGGATTTACCCTACGAGCAGTACTTC. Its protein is CASSLLIGDLPYEQYF.

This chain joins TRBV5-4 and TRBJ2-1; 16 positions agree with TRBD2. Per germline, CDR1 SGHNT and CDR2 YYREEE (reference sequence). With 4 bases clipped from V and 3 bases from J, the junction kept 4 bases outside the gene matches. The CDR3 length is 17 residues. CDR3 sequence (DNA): TGTGCCAGCAGCCCGGGACTAGCGGGGGGGTACTACAATGAGCAGTTCTTC. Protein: CASSPGLAGGYYNEQFF.

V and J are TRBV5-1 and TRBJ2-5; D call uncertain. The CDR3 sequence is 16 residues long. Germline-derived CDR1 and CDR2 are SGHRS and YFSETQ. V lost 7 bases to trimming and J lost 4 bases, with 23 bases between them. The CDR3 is CASARTPVNPGETQYF. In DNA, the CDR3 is TGCGCCAGCGCACGAACCCCCGTGAACCCGGGAGAGACCCAGTACTTC.

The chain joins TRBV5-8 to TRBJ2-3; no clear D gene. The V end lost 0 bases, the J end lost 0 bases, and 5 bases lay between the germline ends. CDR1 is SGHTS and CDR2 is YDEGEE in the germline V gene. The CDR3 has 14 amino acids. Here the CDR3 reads CASSLELSTDTQYF. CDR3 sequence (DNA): TGTGCCAGCAGCTTGGAACTAAGCACAGATACGCAGTATTTT.

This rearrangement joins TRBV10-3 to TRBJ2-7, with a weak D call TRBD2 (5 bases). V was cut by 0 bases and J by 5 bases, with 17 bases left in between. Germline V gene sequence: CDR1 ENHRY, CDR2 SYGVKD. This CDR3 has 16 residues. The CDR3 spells CAISESRAGPLDEQYF. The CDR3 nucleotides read TGTGCCATCAGTGAGTCGAGGGCAGGCCCGTTGGACGAGCAGTACTTC.

CDR3 protein: CASSVGQGVETQYF. The CDR3 coding sequence is TGTGCCAGTAGTGTCGGACAAGGAGTGGAGACCCAGTACTTC. This chain connects TRBV19 to TRBJ2-5; D might be TRBD1 (5 bases). Per the germline V gene, CDR1 is LNHDA and CDR2 is SQIVND (reference sequence). This CDR3 contains 14 residues. Trimming cost V 5 bases and J 5 bases, with 15 bases left between them.

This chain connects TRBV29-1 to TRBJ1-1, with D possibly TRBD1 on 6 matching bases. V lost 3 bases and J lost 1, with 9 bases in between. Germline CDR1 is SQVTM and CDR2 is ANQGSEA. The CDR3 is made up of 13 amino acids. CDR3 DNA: TGCAGCGTTGATAGACAGGAGAACACTGAAGCTTTCTTT. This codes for CSVDRQENTEAFF.

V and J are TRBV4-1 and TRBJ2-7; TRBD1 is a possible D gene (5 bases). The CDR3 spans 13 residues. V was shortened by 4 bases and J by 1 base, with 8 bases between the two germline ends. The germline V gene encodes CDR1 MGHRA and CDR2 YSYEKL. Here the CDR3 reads CASSLRDSYEQYF. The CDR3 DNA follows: TGCGCCAGCAGCCTCAGGGATTCCTACGAGCAGTACTTC.

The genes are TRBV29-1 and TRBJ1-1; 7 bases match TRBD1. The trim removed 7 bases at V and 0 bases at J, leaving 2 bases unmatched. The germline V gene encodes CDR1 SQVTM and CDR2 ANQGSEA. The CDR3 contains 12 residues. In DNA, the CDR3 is TGCAGCGCCCAGGGGGTGAACACTGAAGCTTTCTTT. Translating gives CSAQGVNTEAFF.

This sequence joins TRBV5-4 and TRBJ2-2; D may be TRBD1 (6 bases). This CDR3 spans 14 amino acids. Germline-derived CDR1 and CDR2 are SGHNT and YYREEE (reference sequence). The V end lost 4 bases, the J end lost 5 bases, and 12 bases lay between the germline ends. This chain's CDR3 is CASSAQQGTGELFF. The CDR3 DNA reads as TGTGCCAGCAGCGCCCAACAGGGAACCGGGGAGCTGTTTTTT.

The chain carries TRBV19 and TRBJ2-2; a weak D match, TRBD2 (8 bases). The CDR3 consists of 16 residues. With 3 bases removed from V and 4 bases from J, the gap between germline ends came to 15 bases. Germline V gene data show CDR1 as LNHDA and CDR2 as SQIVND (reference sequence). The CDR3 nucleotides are TGTGCCAGTAGTATCCTTAGCGGGGACAGCACCGGGGAGCTGTTTTTT. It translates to CASSILSGDSTGELFF.

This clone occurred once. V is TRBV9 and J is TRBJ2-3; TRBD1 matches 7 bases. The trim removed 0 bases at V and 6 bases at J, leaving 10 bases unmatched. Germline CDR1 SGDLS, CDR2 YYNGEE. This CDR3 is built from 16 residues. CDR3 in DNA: TGTGCCAGCAGCGTAGAGGGACAGCCGGGTGTGGATACGCAGTATTTT. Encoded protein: CASSVEGQPGVDTQYF.

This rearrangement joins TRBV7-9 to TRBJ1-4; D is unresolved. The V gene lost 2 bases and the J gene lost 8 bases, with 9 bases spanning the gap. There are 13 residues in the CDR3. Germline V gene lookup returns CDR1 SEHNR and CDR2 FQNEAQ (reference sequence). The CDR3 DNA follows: TGTGCCAGCAGCTTAAGGGCTAGCGAAAAACTGTTTTTT. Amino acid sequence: CASSLRASEKLFF.

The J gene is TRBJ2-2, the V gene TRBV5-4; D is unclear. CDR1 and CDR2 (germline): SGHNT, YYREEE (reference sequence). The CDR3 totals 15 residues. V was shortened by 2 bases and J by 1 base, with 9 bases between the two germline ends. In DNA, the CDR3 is TGTGCCAGCAGCTTCAGGCGCGAGAACACCGGGGAGCTGTTTTTT. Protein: CASSFRRENTGELFF.

CDR3 DNA: TGTGCCAGCAGCCAAGATAGGGCAGGGTCATGGAATGAGCAGTTCTTC. Its protein is CASSQDRAGSWNEQFF. The rearrangement uses TRBV4-2 and TRBJ2-1, with TRBD1 as a possible D gene (5 bases). CDR1 and CDR2 (germline): LGHNA, YNFKEQ. V lost 0 bases to trimming and J lost 7 bases, with 16 bases between them. The CDR3 sequence is 16 residues long.

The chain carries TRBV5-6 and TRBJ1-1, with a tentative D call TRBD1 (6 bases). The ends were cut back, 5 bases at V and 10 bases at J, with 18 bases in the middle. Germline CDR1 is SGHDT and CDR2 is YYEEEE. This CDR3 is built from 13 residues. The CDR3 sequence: CASSSQGQGVAFF. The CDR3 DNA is TGTGCCAGCAGTTCACAGGGCCAAGGAGTAGCTTTCTTT.

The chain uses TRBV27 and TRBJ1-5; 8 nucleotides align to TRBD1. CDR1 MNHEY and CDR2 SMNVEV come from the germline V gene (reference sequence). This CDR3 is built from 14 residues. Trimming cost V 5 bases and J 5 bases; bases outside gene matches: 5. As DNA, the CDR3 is TGTGCCAGCAGTGACAGGGGAGGAGATCAGCCCCAGCATTTT. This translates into CASSDRGGDQPQHF.

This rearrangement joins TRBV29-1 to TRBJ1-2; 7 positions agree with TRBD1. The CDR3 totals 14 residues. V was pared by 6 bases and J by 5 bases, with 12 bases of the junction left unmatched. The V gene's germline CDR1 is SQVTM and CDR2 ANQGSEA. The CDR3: CSVVDRDLVYGYTF. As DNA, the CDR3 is TGCAGCGTCGTTGACAGGGATCTGGTTTATGGCTACACCTTC.

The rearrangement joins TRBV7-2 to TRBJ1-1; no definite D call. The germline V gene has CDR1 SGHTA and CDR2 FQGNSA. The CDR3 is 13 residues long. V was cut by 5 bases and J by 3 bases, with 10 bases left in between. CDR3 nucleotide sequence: TGTGCCAGCAGCCTGCAAACAGACACTGAAGCTTTCTTT. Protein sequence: CASSLQTDTEAFF.